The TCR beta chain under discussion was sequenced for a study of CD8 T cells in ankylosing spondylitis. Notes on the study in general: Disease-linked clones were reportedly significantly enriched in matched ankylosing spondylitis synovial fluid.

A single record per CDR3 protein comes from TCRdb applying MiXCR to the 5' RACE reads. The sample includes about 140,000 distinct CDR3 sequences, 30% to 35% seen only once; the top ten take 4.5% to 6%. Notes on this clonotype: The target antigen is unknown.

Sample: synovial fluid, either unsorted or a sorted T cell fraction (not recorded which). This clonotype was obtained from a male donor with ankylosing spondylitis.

The CDR3 DNA follows: TGTGCCAGCAGCCCTAGGGAGCAAGGTTTTTATGGCTACACCTTC. This gives the protein CASSPREQGFYGYTF. This sequence joins TRBV11-2 and TRBJ1-2; D is uncertain. CDR1 SGHAT and CDR2 FQNNGV come from the germline V gene. This CDR3 is 15 amino acids long. The germline V and J ends were trimmed by 5 bases and 5 bases, with 18 bases remaining between them.